This T cell receptor (beta chain) is from a study of cytomegalovirus exposure and HLA in healthy donors. On this clone: Its antigen remains unknown.

Study conclusions and caveats: Several of the most significant clusters were apparently associated with common viral pathogens in a later analysis.

13 Jbeta primers and 60 Vbeta primers were used for the PCR. TCRdb keeps only in-frame clones here, not all; method: immunoSEQ multiplex PCR. This table holds tens of thousands of clones, approximately 79% found once. The CDR3 runs 15 residues. V lost 5 bases to trimming and J lost 2 bases, with 10 bases between them. Germline values: CDR1 MNHEY, CDR2 SMNVEV (reference sequence). The chain recombines TRBV27 with TRBJ1-6, with D perhaps TRBD1 (5 bases). The sequence derives from a man aged 25 to 40 in good health and CMV-seronegative. The sample consisted of PBMCs. The CDR3: CASSLAGTYNSPLHF. CDR3 bases: TGTGCCAGCAGTCTCGCAGGGACCTATAATTCACCCCTCCACTTT.